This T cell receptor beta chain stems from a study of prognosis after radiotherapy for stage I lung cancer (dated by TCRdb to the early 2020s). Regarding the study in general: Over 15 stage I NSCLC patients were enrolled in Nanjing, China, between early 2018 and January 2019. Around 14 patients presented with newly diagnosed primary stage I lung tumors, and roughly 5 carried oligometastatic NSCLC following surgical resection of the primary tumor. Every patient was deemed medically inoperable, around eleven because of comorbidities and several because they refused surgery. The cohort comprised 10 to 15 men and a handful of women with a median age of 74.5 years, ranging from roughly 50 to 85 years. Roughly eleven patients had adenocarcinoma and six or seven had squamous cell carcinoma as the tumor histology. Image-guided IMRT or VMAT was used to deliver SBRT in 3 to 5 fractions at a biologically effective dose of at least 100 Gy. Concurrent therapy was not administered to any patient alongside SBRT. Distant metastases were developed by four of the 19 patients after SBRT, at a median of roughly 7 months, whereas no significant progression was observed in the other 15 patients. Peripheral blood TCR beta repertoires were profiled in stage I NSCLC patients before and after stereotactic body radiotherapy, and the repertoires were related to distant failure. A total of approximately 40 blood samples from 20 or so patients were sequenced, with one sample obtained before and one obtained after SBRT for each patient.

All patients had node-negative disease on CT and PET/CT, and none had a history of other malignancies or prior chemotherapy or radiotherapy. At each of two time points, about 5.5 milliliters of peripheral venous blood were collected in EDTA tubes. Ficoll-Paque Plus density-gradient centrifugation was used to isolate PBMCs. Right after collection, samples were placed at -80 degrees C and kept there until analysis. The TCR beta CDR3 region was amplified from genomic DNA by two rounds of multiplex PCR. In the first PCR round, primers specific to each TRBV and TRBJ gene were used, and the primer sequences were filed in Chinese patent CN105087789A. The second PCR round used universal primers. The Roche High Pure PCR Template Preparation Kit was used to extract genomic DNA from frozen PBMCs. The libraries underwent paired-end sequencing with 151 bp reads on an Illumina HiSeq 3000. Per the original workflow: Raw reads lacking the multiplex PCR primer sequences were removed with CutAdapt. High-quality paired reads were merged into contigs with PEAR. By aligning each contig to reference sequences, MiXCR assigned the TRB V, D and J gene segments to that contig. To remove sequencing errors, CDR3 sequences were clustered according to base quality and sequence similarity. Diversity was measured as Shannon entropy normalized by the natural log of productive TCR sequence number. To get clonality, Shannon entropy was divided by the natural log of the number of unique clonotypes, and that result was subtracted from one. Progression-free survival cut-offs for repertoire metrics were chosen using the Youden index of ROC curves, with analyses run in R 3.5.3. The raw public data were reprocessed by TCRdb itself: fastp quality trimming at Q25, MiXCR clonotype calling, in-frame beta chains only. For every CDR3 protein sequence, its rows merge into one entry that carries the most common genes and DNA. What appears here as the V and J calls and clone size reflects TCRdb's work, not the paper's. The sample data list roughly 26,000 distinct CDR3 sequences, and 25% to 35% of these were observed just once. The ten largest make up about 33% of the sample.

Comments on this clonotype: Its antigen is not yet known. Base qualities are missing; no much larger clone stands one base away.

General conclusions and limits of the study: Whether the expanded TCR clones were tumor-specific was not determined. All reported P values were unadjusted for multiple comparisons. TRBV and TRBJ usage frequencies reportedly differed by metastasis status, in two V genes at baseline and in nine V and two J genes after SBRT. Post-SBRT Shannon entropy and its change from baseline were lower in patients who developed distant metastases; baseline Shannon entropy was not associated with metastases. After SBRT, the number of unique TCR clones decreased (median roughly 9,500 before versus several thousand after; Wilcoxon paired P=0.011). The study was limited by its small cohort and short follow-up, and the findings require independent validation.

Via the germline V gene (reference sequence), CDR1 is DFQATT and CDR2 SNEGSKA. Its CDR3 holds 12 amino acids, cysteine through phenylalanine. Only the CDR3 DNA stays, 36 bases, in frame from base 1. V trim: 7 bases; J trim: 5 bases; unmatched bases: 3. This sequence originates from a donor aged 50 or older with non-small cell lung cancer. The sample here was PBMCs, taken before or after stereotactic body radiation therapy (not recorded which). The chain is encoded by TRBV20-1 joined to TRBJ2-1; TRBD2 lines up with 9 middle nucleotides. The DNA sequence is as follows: TGCAGTGTGGAGCGGGGGGACAATGAGCAGTTCTTC. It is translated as CSVERGDNEQFF.